The 22 T cell receptor beta chains listed next were all sequenced from one sample in a study of Ad26.COV2.S vaccination and SARS-CoV-2 variants. Data came from immunoSEQ multiplex PCR; TCRdb stores just in-frame clones and leaves some out. Of a few hundred thousand clones listed, 83% were seen once; the top ten hold nearly 7.5%. Treatment meaning: around 19 received Ad26.COV2.S at low or high dose, single or two shots; 5 received placebo; per-sample allocation not given. Sampling happened 63 days after the first vaccine or placebo injection. Sequencing used peripheral blood, obtained in a trial of Ad26.COV2.S vaccine versus placebo. The receptor source for this set is a person aged 18 to 59 who received the Ad26.COV2.S COVID-19 vaccine or a placebo.

The chain carries TRBV9 and TRBJ2-3, with D perhaps assigned TRBD1 or TRBD2 (6 bases each). The CDR3 loop spans 15 amino acids. CDR1 and CDR2 (germline): SGDLS, YYNGEE. Between the trimmed V and J ends, which lost 3 bases and 4 bases, there was a span of 15 bases. The CDR3 DNA is TGTGCCAGCAGCGCGCACAGGGACTTCGCAGATACGCAGTATTTT. Amino acids: CASSAHRDFADTQYF. Full variable domain (rest looked up from reference TRBV9 and TRBJ2-3): DSGVTQTPKHLITATGQRVTLRCSPRSGDLSVYWYQQSLDQGLQFLIQYYNGEERAKGNILERFSAQQFPDLHSELNLSSLELGDSALYFCASSAHRDFADTQYFGPGTRLTVL.

The chain recombines TRBV30 with TRBJ2-4; D gene uncertain. V was cut by 4 bases and J by 5 bases, with 9 bases left in between. This CDR3 has 12 amino acids. Germline loops: CDR1 GTSNPN, CDR2 SVGIG (reference sequence). CDR3 nucleotide sequence: TGTGCCTGGAATATAGTGGAAAACATTCAGTACTTC. It specifies CAWNIVENIQYF.

The J gene is TRBJ2-7, the V gene TRBV11-1; D not resolved. V was cut by 5 bases and J by 3 bases, with 5 bases left in between. The CDR3 spans 11 residues. Looked up from germline, CDR1 is SGHAT and CDR2 is FQDESV (reference sequence). The CDR3 coding sequence is TGTGCCAGCAGCCGTTACTACGAGCAGTACTTC. Amino acid sequence: CASSRYYEQYF. The full variable domain, rest sourced from reference TRBV11-1 and TRBJ2-7, is EAEVAQSPRYKITEKSQAVAFWCDPISGHATLYWYRQILGQGPELLVQFQDESVVDDSQLPKDRFSAERLKGVDSTLKIQPAELGDSAMYLCASSRYYEQYFGPGTRLTVT.

The J gene is TRBJ2-7, the V gene TRBV9; TRBD1 matches at 7 bases. V shed 3 bases, J shed 2 bases, and the junction held 5 bases outside the gene matches. The CDR3 loop spans 14 amino acids. Per germline, CDR1 SGDLS and CDR2 YYNGEE. The chain's CDR3 is CASSAPGQPYEQYF. The CDR3 bases are TGTGCCAGCAGCGCACCGGGACAGCCCTACGAGCAGTACTTC.

The chain joins TRBV6-1 to TRBJ2-1; 7 nucleotides match TRBD2. The CDR3 length is 16 residues. The germline gives CDR1 MNHNS, CDR2 SASEGT. The junction had 11 bases not matched to a gene; V was cut back by 4 bases and J by 5 bases. CDR3 residues: CASSVVPSGLNNEQFF. CDR3 nucleotides: TGTGCCAGCAGTGTAGTCCCTAGCGGTCTTAACAATGAGCAGTTCTTC.

This chain joins TRBV5-5 and TRBJ2-1, with TRBD2 matching over 11 bases. Unmatched junction bases numbered 1, after V lost 2 bases and J lost 6 bases. Germline V lookup: CDR1 SGHKS, CDR2 YYEKEE (reference sequence). This CDR3 comprises 14 residues. Written as DNA, the CDR3 is TGTGCCAGCAGCTTCCTAGCGGGGGGCAATGAGCAGTTCTTC. Translated, it gives CASSFLAGGNEQFF.

This clone has a single count. CDR3 coding DNA: TGCGCCAGCAGCGGGCTAGCGGGGGGTTACAATGAGCAGTTCTTC. This codes for CASSGLAGGYNEQFF. The gene calls are TRBV5-1 and TRBJ2-1; 11 bases match TRBD2. CDR1 and CDR2 from the germline V gene are SGHRS and YFSETQ. The CDR3 totals 15 residues. The V and J ends lost 4 bases and 4 bases, in that order; junction bases with no gene match: 4.

There are a few counts of this clone. The V gene is TRBV16, the J gene TRBJ2-4, with TRBD2 identical over 8 bases. This CDR3 contains 14 residues. Germline V lookup: CDR1 KGHSY, CDR2 FQNENV. Trimming took 3 bases from V and 9 from J; bases not matched to a gene: 7. CDR3 region: CASSHPAGVGIQYF. In DNA form, the CDR3 reads TGTGCCAGCAGCCATCCAGCGGGAGTGGGCATTCAGTACTTC.

The rearrangement links TRBV5-1 to TRBJ2-1; maybe TRBD2 (5 bases). This CDR3 spans 13 amino acids. Per the germline V gene, CDR1 is SGHRS and CDR2 is YFSETQ. V lost 4 bases and J 6 bases, leaving 11 bases between the germline ends. The chain's CDR3 is CASSPPRGNEQFF. CDR3 coding DNA: TGCGCCAGCAGCCCGCCCCGGGGCAATGAGCAGTTCTTC.

The rearrangement links TRBV7-9 to TRBJ2-5; the match to TRBD2 covers 13 bases. With 2 bases clipped from V and 0 bases from J, the junction kept 3 bases outside the gene matches. CDR1 is SEHNR, CDR2 FQNEAQ, per germline (reference sequence). The CDR3 runs 17 residues. The CDR3 loop reads CASSLRTSGGNQETQYF. The DNA of the CDR3 is TGTGCCAGCAGCTTACGGACTAGCGGGGGTAACCAAGAGACCCAGTACTTC. Supplemented by reference TRBV7-9 and TRBJ2-5, the full variable domain reads DTGVSQNPRHKITKRGQNVTFRCDPISEHNRLYWYRQTLGQGPEFLTYFQNEAQLEKSRLLSDRFSAERPKGSFSTLEIQRTEQGDSAMYLCASSLRTSGGNQETQYFGPGTRLLVL.

The chain links TRBV20-1 to TRBJ2-1; D is tentatively TRBD1 or TRBD2 (5 bases each). There are 14 residues in the CDR3. Trimming left V 3 bases short and J 6 bases short, with 15 bases between. CDR1 and CDR2 from the germline V gene are DFQATT and SNEGSKA (reference sequence). CDR3 nucleotides: TGCAGTGCTAGTCCGAGGGGAGCTTCCAATGAGCAGTTCTTC. Encoded protein: CSASPRGASNEQFF.

V and J are TRBV15 and TRBJ1-2; 10 bases match TRBD1. Per the germline V gene, CDR1 is LNHNV and CDR2 is YYDKDF (reference sequence). This CDR3 is built from 16 residues. V lost 7 bases to trimming and J lost 8 bases; unmatched junction nucleotides: 16. This CDR3 reads CATTDRGRAPSHGYTF. CDR3 nucleotides: TGTGCCACCACAGACAGGGGGCGAGCCCCTAGCCACGGCTACACCTTC.

The chain links TRBV3-1 (or the pseudogene TRBV3-2) to TRBJ2-7, with D perhaps matching TRBD2 (5 bases). The length of the CDR3 is 14 residues. V shed 0 bases and J shed 1 base, with 7 bases lying between them. Per the germline V gene, CDR1 is LGHDT and CDR2 is YNNKEL (reference sequence). Here the CDR3 DNA reads TGTGCCAGCAGCCAAGAAGGAGGTTCCTACGAGCAGTACTTC. It translates to CASSQEGGSYEQYF.

This CDR3 reads CASSSPPIVIGYGYTF. CDR3 nucleotide sequence: TGTGCCAGCAGCAGTCCCCCCATCGTGATAGGGTATGGCTACACCTTC. V gene TRBV21-1 combines with J gene TRBJ1-2. TRBV21-1 is tagged as a pseudogene. The CDR3 extends over 16 amino acids.

The chain recombines TRBV7-8 with TRBJ1-1; the D gene is possibly TRBD1 (6 bases). This CDR3 is built from 13 residues. Per the germline V gene, CDR1 is SGHVS and CDR2 is FQNEAQ. V was cut by 4 bases and J by 4 bases, with 10 bases left in between. CDR3 DNA sequence: TGTGCCAGCAGCTCACAGGGAGGCACTGAAGCTTTCTTT. This sequence encodes CASSSQGGTEAFF.

V gene TRBV5-4 combines with J gene TRBJ1-1; maybe TRBD1 (5 bases). V was shortened by 4 bases and J by 3 bases, with 13 bases between the two germline ends. This CDR3 region has 14 residues. Germline V gives CDR1 SGHNT, CDR2 YYREEE (reference sequence). DNA of the CDR3: TGTGCCAGCAGCCCCAAGGGGCGCTACACTGAAGCTTTCTTT. This encodes CASSPKGRYTEAFF.

The chain links TRBV2 to TRBJ1-5, with 8 positions matching TRBD1. Germline loops: CDR1 SNHLY, CDR2 FYNNEI. V lost 3 bases, J lost 5 bases, and 3 bases stayed unmatched. The CDR3 loop spans 14 amino acids. CDR3 loop: CASSETGEHQPQHF. For the CDR3, the DNA is TGTGCCAGCAGTGAGACAGGGGAGCATCAGCCCCAGCATTTT.

This clone is a singleton in its sample. The rearrangement joins TRBV5-3 to TRBJ1-5; possibly TRBD1 for D (5 bases). TRBV5-3 is reported as an ORF; its role is uncertain. The CDR3 is 17 residues long. Trimming took off 4 bases at V and 7 bases at J, with 24 bases between the two ends. This CDR3 is CARSPRGVSELCQPQHF. The CDR3 DNA sequence: TGTGCCAGAAGCCCGAGAGGGGTTTCCGAGCTGTGCCAGCCCCAGCATTTT.

J is TRBJ2-3 and V is TRBV5-5; D is perhaps TRBD2 (7 bases). The CDR3 has 15 residues. Trimming shortened V by 4 bases and J by 1 base, and 13 bases separated the two germline ends. The V gene's germline CDR1 is SGHKS and CDR2 YYEKEE (reference sequence). The DNA for the CDR3 is TGTGCCAGCAGCCGCGGGGGCCAGGGCACAGATACGCAGTATTTT. The encoded protein is CASSRGGQGTDTQYF. The full variable domain, its missing parts supplied by reference TRBV5-5 and TRBJ2-3, is DAGVTQSPTHLIKTRGQQVTLRCSPISGHKSVSWYQQVLGQGPQFIFQYYEKEERGRGNFPDRFSARQFPNYSSELNVNALLLGDSALYLCASSRGGQGTDTQYFGPGTRLTVL.

The chain uses TRBV4-1 and TRBJ2-3, with 9 bases that match TRBD2. The V gene end was trimmed by 1 base and the J gene end by 8 bases; junction bases not matched to a gene: 25. Germline CDR1 is MGHRA and CDR2 is YSYEKL. This CDR3 region has 21 residues. The CDR3 protein is CASSQVVRGLAGSAPPGTQYF. The CDR3 DNA follows: TGCGCCAGCAGCCAAGTAGTCAGGGGTCTAGCGGGATCAGCTCCTCCGGGTACGCAGTATTTT.

The chain is built from TRBV3-1 (or the pseudogene TRBV3-2) and TRBJ2-1; D unresolved. CDR1 LGHDT and CDR2 YNNKEL come from the germline V gene (reference sequence). Trimming took 4 bases from V and 8 from J, leaving 12 bases between them. This CDR3 comprises 13 residues. The chain's CDR3 is CASSRSSEDEQFF. The CDR3 DNA is TGTGCCAGCAGCCGATCGTCGGAAGATGAGCAGTTCTTC.

J is TRBJ1-5 and V is TRBV10-3; no clear D gene. The V and J ends lost 2 bases and 3 bases respectively, with 11 bases between them. The CDR3 has 15 residues. Germline assignment: CDR1 ENHRY and CDR2 SYGVKD. The CDR3 is CAISEARLSNQPQHF. CDR3 coding DNA: TGTGCCATCAGTGAGGCCAGATTATCCAATCAGCCCCAGCATTTT.